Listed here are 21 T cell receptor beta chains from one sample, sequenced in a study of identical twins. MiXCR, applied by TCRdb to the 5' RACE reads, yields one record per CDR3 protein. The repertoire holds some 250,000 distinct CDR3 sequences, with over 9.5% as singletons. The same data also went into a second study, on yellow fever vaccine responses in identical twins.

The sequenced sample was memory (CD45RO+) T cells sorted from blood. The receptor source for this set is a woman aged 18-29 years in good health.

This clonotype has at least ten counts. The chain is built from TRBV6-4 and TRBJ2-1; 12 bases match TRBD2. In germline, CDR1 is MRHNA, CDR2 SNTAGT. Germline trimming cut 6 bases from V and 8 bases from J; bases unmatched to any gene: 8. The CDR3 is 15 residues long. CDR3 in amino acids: CASSTTSGGNDEQFF. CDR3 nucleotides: TGTGCCAGCAGCACAACTAGCGGGGGGAACGATGAGCAGTTCTTC.

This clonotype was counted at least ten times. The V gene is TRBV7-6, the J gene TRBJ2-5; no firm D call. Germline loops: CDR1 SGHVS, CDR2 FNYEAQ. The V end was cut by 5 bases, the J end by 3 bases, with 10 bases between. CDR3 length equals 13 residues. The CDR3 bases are TGTGCCAGCAGCCCTTCCCCCGAAGAGACCCAGTACTTC. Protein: CASSPSPEETQYF.

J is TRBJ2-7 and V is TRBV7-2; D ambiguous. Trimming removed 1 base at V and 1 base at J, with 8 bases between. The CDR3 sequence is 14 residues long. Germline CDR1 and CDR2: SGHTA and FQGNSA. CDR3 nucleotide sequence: TGTGCCAGCAGCTTAGTGGACCCATCCTACGAGCAGTACTTC. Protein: CASSLVDPSYEQYF.

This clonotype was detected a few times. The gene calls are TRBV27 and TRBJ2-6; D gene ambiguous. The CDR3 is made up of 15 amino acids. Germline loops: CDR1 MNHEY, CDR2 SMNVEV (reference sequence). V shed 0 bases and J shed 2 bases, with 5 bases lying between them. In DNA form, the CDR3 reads TGTGCCAGCAGTTTATCTGGGACTGGGGCCAACGTCCTGACTTTC. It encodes CASSLSGTGANVLTF.

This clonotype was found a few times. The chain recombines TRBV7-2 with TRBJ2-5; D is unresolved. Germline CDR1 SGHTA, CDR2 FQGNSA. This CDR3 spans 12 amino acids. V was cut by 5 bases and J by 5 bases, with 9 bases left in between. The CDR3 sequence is CASSRPRETQYF. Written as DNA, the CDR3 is TGTGCCAGCAGCAGACCTCGGGAGACCCAGTACTTC.

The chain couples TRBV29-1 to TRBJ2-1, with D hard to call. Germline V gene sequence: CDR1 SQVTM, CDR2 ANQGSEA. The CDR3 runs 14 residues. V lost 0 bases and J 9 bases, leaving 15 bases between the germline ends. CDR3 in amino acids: CSVEDQNSGSEQFF. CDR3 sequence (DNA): TGCAGCGTTGAAGATCAGAACAGTGGTAGTGAGCAGTTCTTC.

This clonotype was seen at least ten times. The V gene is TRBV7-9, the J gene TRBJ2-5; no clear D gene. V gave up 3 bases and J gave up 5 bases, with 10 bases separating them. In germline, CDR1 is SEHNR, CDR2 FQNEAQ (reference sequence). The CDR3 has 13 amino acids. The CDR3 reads CASSFNAGETQYF. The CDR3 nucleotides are TGTGCCAGCAGCTTCAATGCCGGGGAGACCCAGTACTTC.

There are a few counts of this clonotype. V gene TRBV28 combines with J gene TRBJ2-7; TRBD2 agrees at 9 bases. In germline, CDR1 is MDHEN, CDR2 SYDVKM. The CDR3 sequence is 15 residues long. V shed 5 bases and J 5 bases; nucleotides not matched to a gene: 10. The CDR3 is CASSTVRGGRDEQYF. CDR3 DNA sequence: TGTGCCAGCAGTACCGTTCGGGGCGGGAGGGACGAGCAGTACTTC.

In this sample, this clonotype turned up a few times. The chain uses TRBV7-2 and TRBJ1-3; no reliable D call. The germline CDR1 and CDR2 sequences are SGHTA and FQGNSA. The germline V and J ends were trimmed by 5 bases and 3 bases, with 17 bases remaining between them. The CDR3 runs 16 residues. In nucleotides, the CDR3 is TGTGCCAGCAGCCCACAACCCCGAGGAGATGGAAACACCATATATTTT. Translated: CASSPQPRGDGNTIYF. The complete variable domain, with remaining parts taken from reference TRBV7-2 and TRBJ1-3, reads GAGVSQSPSNKVTEKGKDVELRCDPISGHTALYWYRQSLGQGLEFLIYFQGNSAPDKSGLPSDRFSAERTGGSVSTLTIQRTQQEDSAVYLCASSPQPRGDGNTIYFGEGSWLTVV.

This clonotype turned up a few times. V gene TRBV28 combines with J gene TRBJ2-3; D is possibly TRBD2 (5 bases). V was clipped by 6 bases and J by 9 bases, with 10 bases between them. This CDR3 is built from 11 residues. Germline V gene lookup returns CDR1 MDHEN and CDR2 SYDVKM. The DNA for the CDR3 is TGTGCCAGCAGGATGGAGCGGACGCAGTATTTT. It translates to CASRMERTQYF.

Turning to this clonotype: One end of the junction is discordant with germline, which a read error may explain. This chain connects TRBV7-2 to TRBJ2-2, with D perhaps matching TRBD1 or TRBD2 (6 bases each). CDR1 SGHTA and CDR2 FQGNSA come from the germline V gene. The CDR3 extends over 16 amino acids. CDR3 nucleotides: TGTGCCAGCAGCTTAGGGGCACAGGGAGTCACCGGGGGGCTGTTTTTT. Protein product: CASSLGAQGVTGGLFF.

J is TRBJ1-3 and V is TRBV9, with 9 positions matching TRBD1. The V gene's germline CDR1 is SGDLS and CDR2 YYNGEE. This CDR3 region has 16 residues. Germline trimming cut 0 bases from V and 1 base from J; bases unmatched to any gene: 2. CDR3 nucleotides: TGTGCCAGCAGCGTAGGTGGGACAGGGTCTGGAAACACCATATATTTT. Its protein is CASSVGGTGSGNTIYF. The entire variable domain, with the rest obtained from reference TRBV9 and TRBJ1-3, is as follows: DSGVTQTPKHLITATGQRVTLRCSPRSGDLSVYWYQQSLDQGLQFLIQYYNGEERAKGNILERFSAQQFPDLHSELNLSSLELGDSALYFCASSVGGTGSGNTIYFGEGSWLTVV.

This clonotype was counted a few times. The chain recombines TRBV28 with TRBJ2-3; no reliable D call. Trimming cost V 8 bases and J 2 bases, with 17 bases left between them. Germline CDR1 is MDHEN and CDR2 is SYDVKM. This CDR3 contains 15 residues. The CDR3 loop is CASWVGPGLTDTQYF. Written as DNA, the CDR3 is TGTGCCAGCTGGGTTGGGCCAGGCCTCACAGATACGCAGTATTTT.

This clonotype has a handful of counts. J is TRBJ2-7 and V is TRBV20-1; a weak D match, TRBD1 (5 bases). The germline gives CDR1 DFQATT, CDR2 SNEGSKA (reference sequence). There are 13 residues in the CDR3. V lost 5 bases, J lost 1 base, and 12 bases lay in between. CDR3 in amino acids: CSAASQGSYEQYF. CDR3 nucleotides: TGCAGTGCTGCCTCTCAGGGATCCTACGAGCAGTACTTC.

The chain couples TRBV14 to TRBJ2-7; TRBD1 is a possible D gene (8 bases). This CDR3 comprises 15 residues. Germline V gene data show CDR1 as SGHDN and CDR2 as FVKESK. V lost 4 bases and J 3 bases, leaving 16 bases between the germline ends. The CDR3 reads CASSPSGGGGYEQYF. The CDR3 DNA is TGTGCCAGCAGCCCCTCAGGGGGCGGGGGCTACGAGCAGTACTTC.

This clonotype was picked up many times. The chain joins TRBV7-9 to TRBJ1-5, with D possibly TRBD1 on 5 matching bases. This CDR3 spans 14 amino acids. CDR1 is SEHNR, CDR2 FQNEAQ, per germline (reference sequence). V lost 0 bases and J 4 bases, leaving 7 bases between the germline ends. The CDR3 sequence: CASSLAQGNQPQHF. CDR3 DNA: TGTGCCAGCAGCTTAGCCCAGGGAAATCAGCCCCAGCATTTT.

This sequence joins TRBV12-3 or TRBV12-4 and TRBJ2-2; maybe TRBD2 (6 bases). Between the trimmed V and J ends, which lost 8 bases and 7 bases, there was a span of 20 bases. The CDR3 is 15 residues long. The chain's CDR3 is CASSPVGGAGGELFF. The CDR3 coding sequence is TGTGCCAGCTCCCCGGTGGGGGGTGCCGGCGGGGAGCTGTTTTTT.

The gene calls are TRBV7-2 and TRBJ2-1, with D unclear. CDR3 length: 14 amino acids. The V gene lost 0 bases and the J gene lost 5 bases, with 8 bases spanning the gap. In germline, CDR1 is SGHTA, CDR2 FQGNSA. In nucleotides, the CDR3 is TGTGCCAGCAGCTTAGCGCGAACTAACAATGAGCAGTTCTTC. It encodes CASSLARTNNEQFF.

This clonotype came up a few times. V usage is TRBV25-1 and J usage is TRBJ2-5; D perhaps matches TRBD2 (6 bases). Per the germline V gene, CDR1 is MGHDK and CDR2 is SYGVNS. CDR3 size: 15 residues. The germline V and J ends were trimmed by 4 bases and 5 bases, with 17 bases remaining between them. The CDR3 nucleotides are TGTGCCAGCAGTGGCTCGACTAGTTTGAGGGAGACCCAGTACTTC. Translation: CASSGSTSLRETQYF.

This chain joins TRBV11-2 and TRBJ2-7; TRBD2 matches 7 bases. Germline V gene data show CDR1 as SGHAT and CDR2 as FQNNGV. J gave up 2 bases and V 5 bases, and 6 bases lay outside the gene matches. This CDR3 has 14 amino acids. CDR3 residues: CASSPGLGTYEQYF. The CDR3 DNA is TGTGCCAGCAGCCCCGGACTAGGTACCTACGAGCAGTACTTC.

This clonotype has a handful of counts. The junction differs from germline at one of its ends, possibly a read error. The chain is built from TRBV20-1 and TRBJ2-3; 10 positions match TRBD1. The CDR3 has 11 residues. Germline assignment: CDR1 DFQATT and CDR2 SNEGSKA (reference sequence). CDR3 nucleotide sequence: TGCAGTGCTGGACAGGGGGATAGGCAGTATTTT. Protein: CSAGQGDRQYF.